This T cell receptor beta chain was identified during a study of cytomegalovirus exposure and HLA in healthy donors. The V segment lost 6 bases and the J segment 4 bases; nucleotides outside the gene matches: 6. Germline-derived CDR1 and CDR2 are LNHDA and SQIVND (reference sequence). The CDR3 covers 14 residues. The primer mix had 60 Vbeta and 13 Jbeta primers. The method was immunoSEQ multiplex PCR; TCRdb's version includes in-frame clones alone and lacks a portion of them. The sample's table shows roughly 120,000 clones. The clonotype comes from a man aged 25-45 years in good health and CMV-seronegative. What was sequenced was PBMCs. The rearrangement uses TRBV19 and TRBJ1-5, with TRBD1 matching over 7 bases. The CDR3 sequence is CASSTPGGNQPQHF. As DNA, the CDR3 is TGTGCCAGTAGCACCCCAGGGGGGAATCAGCCCCAGCATTTT.